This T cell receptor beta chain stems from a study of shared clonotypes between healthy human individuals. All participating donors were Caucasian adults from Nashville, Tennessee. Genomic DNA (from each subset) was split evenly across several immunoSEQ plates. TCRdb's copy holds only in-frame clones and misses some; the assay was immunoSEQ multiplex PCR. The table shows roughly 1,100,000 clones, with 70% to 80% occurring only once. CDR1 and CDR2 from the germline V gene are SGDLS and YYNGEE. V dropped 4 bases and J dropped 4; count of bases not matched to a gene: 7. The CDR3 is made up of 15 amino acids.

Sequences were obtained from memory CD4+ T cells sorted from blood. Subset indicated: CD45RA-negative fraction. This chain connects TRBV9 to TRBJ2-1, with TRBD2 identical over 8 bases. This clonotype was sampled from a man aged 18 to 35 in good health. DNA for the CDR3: TGTGCCAGCAGCCCGCGGGGGGACATATACAATGAGCAGTTCTTC. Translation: CASSPRGDIYNEQFF.